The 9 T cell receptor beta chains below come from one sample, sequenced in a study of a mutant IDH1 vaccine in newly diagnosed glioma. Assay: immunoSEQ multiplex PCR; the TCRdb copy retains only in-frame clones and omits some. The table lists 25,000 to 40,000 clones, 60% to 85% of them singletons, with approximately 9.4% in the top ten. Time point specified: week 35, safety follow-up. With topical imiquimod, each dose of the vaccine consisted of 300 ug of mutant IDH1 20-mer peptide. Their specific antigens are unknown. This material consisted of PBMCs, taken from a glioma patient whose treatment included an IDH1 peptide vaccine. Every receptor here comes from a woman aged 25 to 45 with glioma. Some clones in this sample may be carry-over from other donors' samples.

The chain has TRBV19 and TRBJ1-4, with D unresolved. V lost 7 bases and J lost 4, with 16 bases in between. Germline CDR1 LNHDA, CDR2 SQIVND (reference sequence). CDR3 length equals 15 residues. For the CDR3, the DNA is TGTGCCAGTAAAACGACCGGGCCCAGTAATGAAAAACTGTTTTTT. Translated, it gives CASKTTGPSNEKLFF.

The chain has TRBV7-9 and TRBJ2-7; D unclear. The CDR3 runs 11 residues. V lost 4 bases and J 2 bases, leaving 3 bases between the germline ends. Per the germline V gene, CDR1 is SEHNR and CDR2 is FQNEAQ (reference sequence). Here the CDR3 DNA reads TGTGCCAGCAGCTCCCCCTACGAGCAGTACTTC. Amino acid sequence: CASSSPYEQYF.

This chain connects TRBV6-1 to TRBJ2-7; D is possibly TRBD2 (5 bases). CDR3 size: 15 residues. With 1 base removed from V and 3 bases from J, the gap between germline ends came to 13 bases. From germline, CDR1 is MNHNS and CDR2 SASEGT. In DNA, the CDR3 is TGTGCCAGCAGTGAAGTCGGGGTCTGGGGCTACGAGCAGTACTTC. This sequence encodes CASSEVGVWGYEQYF.

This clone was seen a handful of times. The CDR3 DNA reads TGTGCCATCAACCCAAAGAACACCGGGGAGCTGTTTTTT. Amino acids: CAINPKNTGELFF. The chain joins TRBV10-3 to TRBJ2-2, with D unresolved. CDR3 length equals 13 residues. The germline V gene has CDR1 ENHRY and CDR2 SYGVKD. Trimming shortened V by 7 bases and J by 1 base, and 7 bases separated the two germline ends.

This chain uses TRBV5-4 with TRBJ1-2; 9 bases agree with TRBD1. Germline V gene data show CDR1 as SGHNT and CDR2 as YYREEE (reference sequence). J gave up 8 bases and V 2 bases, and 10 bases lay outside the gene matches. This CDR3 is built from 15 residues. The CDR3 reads CASSLSHRGRLGYTF. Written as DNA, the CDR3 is TGTGCCAGCAGCTTATCCCACAGGGGGCGCTTGGGCTACACCTTC.

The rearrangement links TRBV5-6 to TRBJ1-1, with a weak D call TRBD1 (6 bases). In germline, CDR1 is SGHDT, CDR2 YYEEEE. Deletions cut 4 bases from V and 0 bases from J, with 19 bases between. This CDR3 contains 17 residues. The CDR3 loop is CASSLEYRDSMNTEAFF. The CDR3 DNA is TGTGCCAGCAGCCTAGAATACAGGGACTCAATGAACACTGAAGCTTTCTTT.

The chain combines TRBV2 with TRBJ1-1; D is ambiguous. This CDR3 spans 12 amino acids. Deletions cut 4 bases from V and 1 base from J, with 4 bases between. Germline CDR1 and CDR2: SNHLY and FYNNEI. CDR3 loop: CASSAGNTEAFF. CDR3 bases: TGTGCCAGCAGTGCAGGGAACACTGAAGCTTTCTTT.

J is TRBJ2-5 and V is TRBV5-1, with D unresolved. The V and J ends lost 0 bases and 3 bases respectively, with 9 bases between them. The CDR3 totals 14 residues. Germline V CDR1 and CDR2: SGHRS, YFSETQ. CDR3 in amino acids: CASSLVVQKETQYF. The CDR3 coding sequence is TGCGCCAGCAGCTTGGTGGTGCAGAAAGAGACCCAGTACTTC. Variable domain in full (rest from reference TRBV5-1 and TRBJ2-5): KAGVTQTPRYLIKTRGQQVTLSCSPISGHRSVSWYQQTPGQGLQFLFEYFSETQRNKGNFPGRFSGRQFSNSRSEMNVSTLELGDSALYLCASSLVVQKETQYFGPGTRLLVL.

As DNA, the CDR3 is TGTGCCAGCAGTTTAGGCTCCAACTATGGCTACACCTTC. The encoded protein is CASSLGSNYGYTF. The chain carries TRBV28 and TRBJ1-2; no clear D. The CDR3 sequence is 13 residues long. V shed 2 bases and J shed 2 bases, with 6 bases lying between them. Germline values: CDR1 MDHEN, CDR2 SYDVKM.